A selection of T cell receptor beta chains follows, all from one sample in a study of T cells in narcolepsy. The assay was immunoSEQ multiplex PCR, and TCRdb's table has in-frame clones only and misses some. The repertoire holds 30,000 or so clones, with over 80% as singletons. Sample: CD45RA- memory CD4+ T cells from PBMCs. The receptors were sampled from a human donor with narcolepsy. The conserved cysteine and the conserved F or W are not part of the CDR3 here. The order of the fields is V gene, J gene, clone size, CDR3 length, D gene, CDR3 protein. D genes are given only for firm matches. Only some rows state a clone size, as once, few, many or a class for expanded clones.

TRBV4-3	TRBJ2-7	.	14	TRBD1	ASSRASKDREHEQY
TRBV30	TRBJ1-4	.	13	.	AWSRGSGVMKNCF
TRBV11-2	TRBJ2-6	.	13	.	ASSEGSSGANVLT
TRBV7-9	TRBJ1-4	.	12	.	ASSLGGVDEKLF
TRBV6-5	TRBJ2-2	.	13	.	ASSPGGPPTGELF
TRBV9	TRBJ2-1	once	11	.	ASGPDIYNEQF
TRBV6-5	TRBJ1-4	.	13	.	ASRTAGGTNEKLF
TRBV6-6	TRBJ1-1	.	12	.	ASRPGTPVGEAF
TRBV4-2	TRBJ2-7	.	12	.	ASSQDRADYEQY
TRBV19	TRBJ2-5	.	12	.	ASSMNREGETQY
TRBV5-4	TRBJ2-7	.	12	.	ASSLSPDSYEQY
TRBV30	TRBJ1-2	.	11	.	AWSARLRSGYT
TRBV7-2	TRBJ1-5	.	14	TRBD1	ASSSRQGAHNQPQH
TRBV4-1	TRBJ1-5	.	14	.	ASSQEGIVYNQPQH
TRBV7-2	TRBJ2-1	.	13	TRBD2	ASSSQVRGTNEQF
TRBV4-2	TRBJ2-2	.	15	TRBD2	ASSQDEAGGRVGELF
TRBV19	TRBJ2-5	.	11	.	ASSMGWGETQY
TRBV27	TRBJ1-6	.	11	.	ATSQGYNSPLH
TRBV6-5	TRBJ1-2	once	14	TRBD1	ASSYVRTGGGYGYT
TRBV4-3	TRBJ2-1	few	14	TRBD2	ASSQDGTSRYNEQF
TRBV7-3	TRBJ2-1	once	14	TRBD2	ASSPSGRGGYNEQF
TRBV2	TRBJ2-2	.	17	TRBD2	ASSAPGLAGGPNTGELF
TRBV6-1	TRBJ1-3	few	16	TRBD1	ASSELGTGRISGNTIY
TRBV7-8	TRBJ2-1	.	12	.	ASSLGSRDVEQF
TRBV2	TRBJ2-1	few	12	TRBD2	ASGERGGLNEQF
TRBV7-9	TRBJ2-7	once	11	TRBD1	ASSYRGRYEQY
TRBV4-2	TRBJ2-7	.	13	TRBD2	ASTLYGGDWYEQY
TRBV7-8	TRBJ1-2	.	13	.	ASSLVSGAYYGYT
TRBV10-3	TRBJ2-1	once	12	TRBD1	AIRGTGSGNEQF
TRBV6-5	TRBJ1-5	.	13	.	ASSPDGKSNQPQH
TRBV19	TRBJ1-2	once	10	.	ASSSLNYGYT
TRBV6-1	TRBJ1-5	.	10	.	ASSQSDSPQH
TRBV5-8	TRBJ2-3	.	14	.	ASSIGHATSTDTQY
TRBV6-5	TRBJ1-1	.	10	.	ASSSPGTEAF
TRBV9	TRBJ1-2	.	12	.	ASSVRTSDYGYT
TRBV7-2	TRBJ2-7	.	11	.	ASRLRTMKEQY
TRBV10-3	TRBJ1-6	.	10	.	AATGDNSPLH
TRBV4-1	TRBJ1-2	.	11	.	ASSQVTNYGYT
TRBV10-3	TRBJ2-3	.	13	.	AISESRSGTDTQY
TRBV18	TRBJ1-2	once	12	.	ASSPRGEYYGYT
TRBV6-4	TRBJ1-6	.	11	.	ASSDGGQGTLH
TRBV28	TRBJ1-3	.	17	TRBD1	ASSPPGQGAFSSGNTIY
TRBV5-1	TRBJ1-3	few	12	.	ASSLSHSGNTIY
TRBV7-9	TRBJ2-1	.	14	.	ASSPPGEISYNEQF
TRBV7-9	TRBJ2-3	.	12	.	ASSPSRTVGTQY
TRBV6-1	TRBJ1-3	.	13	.	ASSEWGDPGNTIY
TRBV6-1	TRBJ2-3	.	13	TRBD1	ASSAGQSWTDTQY
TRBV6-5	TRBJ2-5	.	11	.	ASSYSKEGYQY
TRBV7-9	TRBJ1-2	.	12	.	ASSPPGRSLGYT
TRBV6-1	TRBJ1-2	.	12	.	ASSDWGLSYGYT
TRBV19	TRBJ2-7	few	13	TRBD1	ASSPQGERTYEQY
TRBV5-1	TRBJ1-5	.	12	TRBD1	ASSVTGGDQPQH
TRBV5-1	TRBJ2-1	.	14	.	ASSREYRRSYNEQF
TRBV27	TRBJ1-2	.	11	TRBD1	ASGLQGDYGYT
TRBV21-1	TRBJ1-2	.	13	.	ASRRWVTGHYGYT
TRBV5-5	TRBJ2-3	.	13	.	ASSKTGLHTDTQY
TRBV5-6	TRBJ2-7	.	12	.	ASSGGGHTYEQY
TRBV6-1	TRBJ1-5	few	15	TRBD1	ASSARQGENSNQPQH
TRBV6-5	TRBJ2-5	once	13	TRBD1	ASSYTGGIEETQY
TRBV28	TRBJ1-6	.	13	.	ASSNSGSYNSPLH